A single T cell receptor beta chain is shown here with its context. The data derive from a study of blood T cell repertoires in COVID-19. Study context: T cells, B-cell-depleted T cells, or PBMCs provided the cDNA or gDNA that served as material.

As originally analysed: Quantification of nucleated cells was approximated via reference gene primer amplification. The method was immunoSEQ multiplex PCR; TCRdb's version includes in-frame clones alone and lacks a portion of them. The DNA gave D and trimming, while V, J and clone size come from that table. The table records fewer than 130,000 clones, approximately 90% of them present only once. The sample taken for sequencing was peripheral blood. The TCR originated in a woman aged 45-59 years with acute or convalescent COVID-19.

The CDR3 coding sequence is TGTGCCAGCAGTTTTTCTCGCGGGACGGTCTACGAGCAGTACTTC. This encodes CASSFSRGTVYEQYF. The chain combines TRBV27 with TRBJ2-7; a possible D gene is TRBD2 (6 bases). Germline lookup yields CDR1 MNHEY and CDR2 SMNVEV (reference sequence). The CDR3 length is 15 residues. The V gene lost 3 bases and the J gene lost 3 bases, with 15 bases spanning the gap.